These 20 T cell receptor beta chains were all obtained from the same sample, sequenced in a study of OX40 agonist ivuxolimab in advanced cancers. The table came from immunoSEQ multiplex PCR; TCRdb's copy has only in-frame clones and leaves some out. Among tens of thousands of clones listed, approximately 87% were seen once. The source was CD4+ or CD8+ T cells sorted from blood, collected in a trial of the OX40 agonist ivuxolimab. The receptors were gathered from an adult with an advanced solid tumor such as melanoma, head and neck, liver or kidney cancer.

The chain recombines TRBV6-1 with TRBJ2-1; 10 nucleotides align to TRBD2. V lost 1 base and J lost 2; bases outside the gene matches: 2. CDR3 length: 16 amino acids. Germline V lookup: CDR1 MNHNS, CDR2 SASEGT. In DNA form, the CDR3 reads TGTGCCAGCAGTGAAGAAGCGGGGGGGCCCTACAATGAGCAGTTCTTC. Amino acids: CASSEEAGGPYNEQFF.

The chain joins TRBV28 to TRBJ2-1; maybe TRBD2 (5 bases). Germline-derived CDR1 and CDR2 are MDHEN and SYDVKM. V was cut by 2 bases and J by 1 base, with 9 bases left in between. The CDR3 loop spans 15 amino acids. The CDR3 spells CASSLDGVSYNEQFF. DNA for the CDR3: TGTGCCAGCAGTTTAGACGGGGTGTCCTACAATGAGCAGTTCTTC. The full variable domain, completed using reference TRBV28 and TRBJ2-1, is DVKVTQSSRYLVKRTGEKVFLECVQDMDHENMFWYRQDPGLGLRLIYFSYDVKMKEKGDIPEGYSVSREKKERFSLILESASTNQTSMYLCASSLDGVSYNEQFFGPGTRLTVL.

This clone showed up just a few times. The chain carries TRBV7-3 and TRBJ1-1; no clear D gene. This CDR3 is built from 13 residues. Per germline, CDR1 SGHTA and CDR2 FQGTGA. V dropped 2 bases and J dropped 0 bases, with 4 bases sitting between them. CDR3 protein: CASSLSLNTEAFF. CDR3 DNA: TGTGCCAGCAGCTTATCACTGAACACTGAAGCTTTCTTT.

The chain employs TRBV7-9 and TRBJ2-3; D unclear. Germline-derived CDR1 and CDR2 are SEHNR and FQNEAQ (reference sequence). The CDR3 is 14 residues long. V was clipped by 4 bases and J by 0 bases, with 8 bases between them. The CDR3 bases are TGTGCCAGCAGCTCCCTGGACAGCACAGATACGCAGTATTTT. It yields the protein CASSSLDSTDTQYF.

J is TRBJ1-5 and V is TRBV5-1, with TRBD1 matching 10 bases. The CDR3 sequence is 17 residues long. The J segment lost 4 bases and the V segment lost 4 bases, leaving 11 bases of the junction unmatched. Germline CDR1 reads SGHRS; CDR2 reads YFSETQ. CDR3 DNA: TGCGCCAGCAGCCTCGGGGACAGGGGCGGAGGGAATCAGCCCCAGCATTTT. As protein: CASSLGDRGGGNQPQHF.

This clone appeared once. CDR3 loop: CASSADMAGGTQYF. The CDR3 DNA is TGTGCCAGCAGCGCCGATATGGCGGGTGGTACGCAGTATTTT. V usage is TRBV5-4 and J usage is TRBJ2-3, with D tentatively TRBD2 (5 bases). CDR1 and CDR2 from the germline V gene are SGHNT and YYREEE (reference sequence). Trimming took off 4 bases at V and 8 bases at J, with 17 bases between the two ends. The CDR3 runs to 14 residues.

This chain links TRBV30 with TRBJ1-5; no definite D call. The CDR3 extends over 17 amino acids. Germline CDR1 GTSNPN, CDR2 SVGIG (reference sequence). The V gene lost 3 bases and the J gene lost 0 bases, with 18 bases spanning the gap. The CDR3 loop is CAWSPETRHNSNQPQHF. DNA for the CDR3: TGTGCCTGGAGCCCAGAAACTCGACATAATAGCAATCAGCCCCAGCATTTT. The complete variable domain, with remaining parts taken from reference TRBV30 and TRBJ1-5, reads SQTIHQWPATLVQPVGSPLSLECTVEGTSNPNLYWYRQAAGRGLQLLFYSVGIGQISSEVPQNLSASRPQDRQFILSSKKLLLSDSGFYLCAWSPETRHNSNQPQHFGDGTRLSIL.

The chain employs TRBV28 and TRBJ1-6; 8 bases align to TRBD1. The CDR3 has 15 amino acids. The J segment lost 7 bases and the V segment lost 5 bases, leaving 7 bases of the junction unmatched. The germline CDR1 and CDR2 sequences are MDHEN and SYDVKM. CDR3 in DNA: TGTGCCAGCAGTACCTCAGGGGGCAGGAATTCACCCCTCCACTTT. Translating it yields CASSTSGGRNSPLHF.

V usage is TRBV5-4 and J usage is TRBJ2-7; no clear D gene. The germline V gene has CDR1 SGHNT and CDR2 YYREEE (reference sequence). The CDR3 has 11 amino acids. Deletions cut 0 bases from V and 9 bases from J, with 7 bases between. The CDR3 nucleotides read TGTGCCAGCAGCTTGGGTTGGTGGCAGTACTTC. Its translation is CASSLGWWQYF. Variable domain in full (rest from reference TRBV5-4 and TRBJ2-7): ETGVTQSPTHLIKTRGQQVTLRCSSQSGHNTVSWYQQALGQGPQFIFQYYREEENGRGNFPPRFSGLQFPNYSSELNVNALELDDSALYLCASSLGWWQYFGPGTRLTVT.

The CDR3 loop reads CASSFWGNTEAFF. As DNA, the CDR3 is TGTGCCAGCAGTTTCTGGGGGAACACTGAAGCTTTCTTT. This chain joins TRBV27 and TRBJ1-1, with D unresolved. The V and J ends lost 3 bases and 1 base respectively, with 6 bases between them. The CDR3 is made up of 13 amino acids. Germline-derived CDR1 and CDR2 are MNHEY and SMNVEV (reference sequence).

The chain joins TRBV7-2 to TRBJ2-7; the match to TRBD2 covers 10 bases. Trimming took 6 bases from V and 6 from J; bases not matched to a gene: 8. The CDR3 totals 14 residues. Germline V gives CDR1 SGHTA, CDR2 FQGNSA. The CDR3 is CASRPRLAGLEQYF. CDR3 nucleotide sequence: TGTGCCAGCAGACCCCGACTAGCGGGCCTCGAGCAGTACTTC. The full variable domain, its missing parts supplied by reference TRBV7-2 and TRBJ2-7, is GAGVSQSPSNKVTEKGKDVELRCDPISGHTALYWYRQSLGQGLEFLIYFQGNSAPDKSGLPSDRFSAERTGGSVSTLTIQRTQQEDSAVYLCASRPRLAGLEQYFGPGTRLTVT.

This clone was observed a handful of times. The genes are TRBV28 and TRBJ1-1; D might be TRBD1 (6 bases). V was trimmed by 7 bases and J by 8 bases, leaving 14 bases between them. The germline V gene encodes CDR1 MDHEN and CDR2 SYDVKM. This CDR3 region has 12 residues. The CDR3, as DNA: TGTGCCAGCACCTTGGGGGGGCTAGAAGCTTTCTTT. As protein: CASTLGGLEAFF.

The genes are TRBV6-1 and TRBJ2-3, with 7 nucleotides matching TRBD2. Germline V gene data show CDR1 as MNHNS and CDR2 as SASEGT. J was trimmed by 1 base and V by 7 bases; bases with no gene match: 8. The CDR3 runs to 15 residues. Here the CDR3 reads CASIHKRGGTDTQYF. Written as DNA, the CDR3 is TGTGCCAGCATTCATAAGCGGGGAGGCACAGATACGCAGTATTTT.

This clone was observed a single time. The chain joins TRBV5-5 to TRBJ2-5, with D unresolved. Trimming shortened V by 0 bases and J by 5 bases, and 11 bases separated the two germline ends. This CDR3 has 14 amino acids. Germline V gene lookup returns CDR1 SGHKS and CDR2 YYEKEE (reference sequence). CDR3 region: CASSLAWRGETQYF. The CDR3 DNA reads TGTGCCAGCAGCTTGGCTTGGCGTGGGGAGACCCAGTACTTC.

The chain recombines TRBV6-1 with TRBJ2-7; TRBD2 aligns across 8 bases. Germline V gene data show CDR1 as MNHNS and CDR2 as SASEGT. V trimming: 4 bases; J trimming: 6 bases; junction bases outside the gene matches: 14. The length of the CDR3 is 16 residues. CDR3 in DNA: TGTGCCAGCAGTGGAGGAACGGGACTAGTTACAGGCGAGCAGTACTTC. As protein: CASSGGTGLVTGEQYF.

This chain uses TRBV27 with TRBJ2-7, with TRBD1 identical over 8 bases. J lost 0 bases, V lost 1 base, and 2 bases had no gene match. The germline gives CDR1 MNHEY, CDR2 SMNVEV (reference sequence). This CDR3 has 15 residues. CDR3 DNA sequence: TGTGCCAGCAGTTTATTCGGACAGGGCTCCTACGAGCAGTACTTC. Translation: CASSLFGQGSYEQYF.

The CDR3 loop is CASSLAAQGRSPLHF. CDR3 coding DNA: TGCGCCAGCAGCTTGGCCGCCCAGGGCCGTTCACCCCTCCACTTT. V and J are TRBV5-1 and TRBJ1-6, with TRBD1 as a possible D gene (5 bases). V was clipped by 0 bases and J by 9 bases, with 13 bases between them. This CDR3 has 15 amino acids. Germline lookup yields CDR1 SGHRS and CDR2 YFSETQ.

The chain joins TRBV5-1 to TRBJ2-5; 8 bases align to TRBD2. Losses at the gene ends were 0 bases for V and 2 bases for J; bases not matched to a gene: 3. From germline, CDR1 is SGHRS and CDR2 YFSETQ. There are 15 residues in the CDR3. CDR3 in amino acids: CASSLDTSGQETQYF. For the CDR3, the DNA is TGCGCCAGCAGCTTGGACACTAGCGGTCAAGAGACCCAGTACTTC.

This clone was found once. The chain uses TRBV6-6 and TRBJ2-7, with D hard to call. The germline CDR1 and CDR2 sequences are MNHNY and SVGAGI (reference sequence). The CDR3 sequence is 12 residues long. With 6 bases removed from V and 5 bases from J, the gap between germline ends came to 11 bases. CDR3 loop: CASSPDRNEQYF. The CDR3 DNA reads as TGTGCCAGCAGCCCTGATAGGAACGAGCAGTACTTC.

The chain is built from TRBV18 and TRBJ1-4, with 11 bases aligning to TRBD1. The CDR3 length is 15 residues. The V segment lost 5 bases and the J segment 7 bases; nucleotides outside the gene matches: 6. Germline loops: CDR1 KGHSH, CDR2 LQKENI. DNA of the CDR3: TGTGCCAGCTCATACGGACAGGGGGCCTTTGAAAAACTGTTTTTT. Its protein product is CASSYGQGAFEKLFF.